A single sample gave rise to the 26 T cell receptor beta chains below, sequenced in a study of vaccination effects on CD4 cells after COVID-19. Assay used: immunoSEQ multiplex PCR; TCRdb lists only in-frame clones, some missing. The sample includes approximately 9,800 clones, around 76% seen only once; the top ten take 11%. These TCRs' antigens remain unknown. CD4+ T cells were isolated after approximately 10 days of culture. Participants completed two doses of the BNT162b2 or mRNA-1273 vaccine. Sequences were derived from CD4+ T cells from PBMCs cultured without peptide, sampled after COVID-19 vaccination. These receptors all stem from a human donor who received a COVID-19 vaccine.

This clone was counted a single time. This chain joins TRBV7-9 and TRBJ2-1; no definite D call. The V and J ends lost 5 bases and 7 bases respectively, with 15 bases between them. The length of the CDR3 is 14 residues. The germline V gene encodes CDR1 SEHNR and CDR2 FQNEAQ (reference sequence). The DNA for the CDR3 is TGTGCCAGCAGCCCCGCTGGCCCACCAAATGAGCAGTTCTTC. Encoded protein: CASSPAGPPNEQFF.

For the CDR3, the DNA is TGTGCCATCAGTGAAACCGGGGGGCAAGCTTTCTTT. Protein sequence: CAISETGGQAFF. This chain uses TRBV10-3 with TRBJ1-1; D might be TRBD1 (6 bases). There are 12 residues in the CDR3. Germline loops: CDR1 ENHRY, CDR2 SYGVKD. V was clipped by 3 bases and J by 9 bases, with 11 bases between them.

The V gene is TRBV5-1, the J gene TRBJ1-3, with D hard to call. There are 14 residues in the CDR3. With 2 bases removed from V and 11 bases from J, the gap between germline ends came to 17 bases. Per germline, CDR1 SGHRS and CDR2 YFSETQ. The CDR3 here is CASSLEDRRTAIYF. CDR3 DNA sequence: TGCGCCAGCAGCTTAGAGGATAGGAGGACCGCCATATATTTT. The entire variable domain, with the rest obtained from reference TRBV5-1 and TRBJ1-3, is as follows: KAGVTQTPRYLIKTRGQQVTLSCSPISGHRSVSWYQQTPGQGLQFLFEYFSETQRNKGNFPGRFSGRQFSNSRSEMNVSTLELGDSALYLCASSLEDRRTAIYFGEGSWLTVV.

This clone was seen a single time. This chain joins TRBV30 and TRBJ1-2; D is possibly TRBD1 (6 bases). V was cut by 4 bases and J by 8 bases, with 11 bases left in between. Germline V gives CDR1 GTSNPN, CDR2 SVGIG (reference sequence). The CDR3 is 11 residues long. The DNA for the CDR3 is TGTGCCTGGAACAGGGAGGGAGGCTACACCTTC. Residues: CAWNREGGYTF.

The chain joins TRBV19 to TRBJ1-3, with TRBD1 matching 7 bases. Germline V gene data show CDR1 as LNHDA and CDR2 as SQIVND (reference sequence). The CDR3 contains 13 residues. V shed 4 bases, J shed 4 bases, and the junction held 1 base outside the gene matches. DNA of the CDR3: TGTGCCAGTAGTAGGGACAGCGGAAACACCATATATTTT. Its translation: CASSRDSGNTIYF. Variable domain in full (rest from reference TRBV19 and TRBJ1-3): DGGITQSPKYLFRKEGQNVTLSCEQNLNHDAMYWYRQDPGQGLRLIYYSQIVNDFQKGDIAEGYSVSREKKESFPLTVTSAQKNPTAFYLCASSRDSGNTIYFGEGSWLTVV.

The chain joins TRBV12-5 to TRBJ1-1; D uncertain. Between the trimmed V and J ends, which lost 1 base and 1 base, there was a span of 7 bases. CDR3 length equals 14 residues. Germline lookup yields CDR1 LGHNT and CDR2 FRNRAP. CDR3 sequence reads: CASGLEGPNTEAFF. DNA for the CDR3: TGTGCTAGTGGTTTGGAAGGGCCGAACACTGAAGCTTTCTTT. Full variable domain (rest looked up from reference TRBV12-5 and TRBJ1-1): DARVTQTPRHKVTEMGQEVTMRCQPILGHNTVFWYRQTMMQGLELLAYFRNRAPLDDSGMPKDRFSAEMPDATLATLKIQPSEPRDSAVYFCASGLEGPNTEAFFGQGTRLTVV.

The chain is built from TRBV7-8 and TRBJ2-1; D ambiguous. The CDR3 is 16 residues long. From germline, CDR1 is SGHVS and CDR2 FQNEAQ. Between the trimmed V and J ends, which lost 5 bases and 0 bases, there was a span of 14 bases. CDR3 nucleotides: TGTGCCAGCAGCCTCCCCTACTGGGTCTCCTACAATGAGCAGTTCTTC. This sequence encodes CASSLPYWVSYNEQFF.

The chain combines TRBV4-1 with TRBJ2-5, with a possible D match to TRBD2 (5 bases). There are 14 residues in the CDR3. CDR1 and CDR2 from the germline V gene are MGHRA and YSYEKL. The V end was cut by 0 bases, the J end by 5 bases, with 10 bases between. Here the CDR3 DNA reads TGCGCCAGCAGCCAAGATAACCCGGGGGAGACCCAGTACTTC. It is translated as CASSQDNPGETQYF.

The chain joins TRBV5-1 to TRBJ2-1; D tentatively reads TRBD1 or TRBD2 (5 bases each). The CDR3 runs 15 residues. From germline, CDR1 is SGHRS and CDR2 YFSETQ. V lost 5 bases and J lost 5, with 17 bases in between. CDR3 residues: CASRSHTPGHNEQFF. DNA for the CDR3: TGCGCCAGCAGATCACATACCCCGGGACACAATGAGCAGTTCTTC.

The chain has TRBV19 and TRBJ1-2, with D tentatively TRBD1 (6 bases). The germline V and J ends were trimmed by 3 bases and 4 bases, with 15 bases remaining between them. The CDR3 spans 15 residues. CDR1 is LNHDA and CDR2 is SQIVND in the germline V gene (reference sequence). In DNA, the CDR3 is TGTGCCAGTAGTATCTTTGGGGGCTCAAGCTATGGCTACACCTTC. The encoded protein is CASSIFGGSSYGYTF.

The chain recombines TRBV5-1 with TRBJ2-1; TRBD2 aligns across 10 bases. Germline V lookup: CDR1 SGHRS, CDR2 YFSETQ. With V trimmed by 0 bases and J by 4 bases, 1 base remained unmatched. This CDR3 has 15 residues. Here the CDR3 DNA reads TGCGCCAGCAGCTTGGGGACTAGCGGTTACAATGAGCAGTTCTTC. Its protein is CASSLGTSGYNEQFF.

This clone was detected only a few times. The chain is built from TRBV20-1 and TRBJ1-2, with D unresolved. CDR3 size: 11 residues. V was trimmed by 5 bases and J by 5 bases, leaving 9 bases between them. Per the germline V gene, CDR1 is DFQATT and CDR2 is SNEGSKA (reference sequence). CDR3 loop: CSAPGLYGYTF. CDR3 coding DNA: TGCAGTGCTCCGGGCCTATATGGCTACACCTTC.

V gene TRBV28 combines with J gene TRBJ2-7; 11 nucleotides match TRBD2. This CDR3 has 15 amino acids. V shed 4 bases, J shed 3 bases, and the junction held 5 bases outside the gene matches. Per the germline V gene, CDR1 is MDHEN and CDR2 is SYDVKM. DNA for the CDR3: TGTGCCAGCAGTTCTCGACTAGCGGGATTCTACGAGCAGTACTTC. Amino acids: CASSSRLAGFYEQYF.

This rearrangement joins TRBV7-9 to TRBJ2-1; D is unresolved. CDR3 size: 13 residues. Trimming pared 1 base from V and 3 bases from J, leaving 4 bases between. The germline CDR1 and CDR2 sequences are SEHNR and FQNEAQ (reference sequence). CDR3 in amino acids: CASSLGFYNEQFF. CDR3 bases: TGTGCCAGCAGCTTAGGGTTCTACAATGAGCAGTTCTTC.

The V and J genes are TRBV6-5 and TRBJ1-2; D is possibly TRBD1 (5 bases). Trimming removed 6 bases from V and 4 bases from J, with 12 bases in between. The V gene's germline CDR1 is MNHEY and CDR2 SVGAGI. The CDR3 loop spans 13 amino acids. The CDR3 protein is CASRDTLGYGYTF. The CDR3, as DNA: TGTGCCAGCAGGGACACCCTGGGCTATGGCTACACCTTC.

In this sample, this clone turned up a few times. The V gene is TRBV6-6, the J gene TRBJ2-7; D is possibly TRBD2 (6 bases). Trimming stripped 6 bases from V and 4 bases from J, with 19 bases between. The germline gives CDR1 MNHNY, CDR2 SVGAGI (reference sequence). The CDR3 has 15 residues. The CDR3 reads CASSLVVAVAYEQYF. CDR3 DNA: TGTGCCAGCAGCCTTGTGGTAGCGGTAGCTTACGAGCAGTACTTC.

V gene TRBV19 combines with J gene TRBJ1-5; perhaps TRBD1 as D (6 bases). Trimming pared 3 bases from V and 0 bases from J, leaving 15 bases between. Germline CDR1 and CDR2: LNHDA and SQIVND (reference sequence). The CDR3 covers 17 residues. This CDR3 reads CASSIFRGTYSNQPQHF. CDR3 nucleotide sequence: TGTGCCAGTAGTATTTTTAGGGGGACTTATAGCAATCAGCCCCAGCATTTT.

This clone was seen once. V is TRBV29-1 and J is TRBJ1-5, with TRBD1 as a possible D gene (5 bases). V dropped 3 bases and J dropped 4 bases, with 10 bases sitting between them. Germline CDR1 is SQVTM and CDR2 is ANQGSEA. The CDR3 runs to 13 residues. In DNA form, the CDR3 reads TGCAGCGTTGAGACGGAGGGGAATCAGCCCCAGCATTTT. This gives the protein CSVETEGNQPQHF.

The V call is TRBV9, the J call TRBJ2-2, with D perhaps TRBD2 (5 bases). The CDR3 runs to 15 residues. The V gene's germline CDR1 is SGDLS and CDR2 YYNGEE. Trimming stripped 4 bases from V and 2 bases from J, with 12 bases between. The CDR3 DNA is TGTGCCAGCAGCCAGCAGACTATTAACACCGGGGAGCTGTTTTTT. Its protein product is CASSQQTINTGELFF.

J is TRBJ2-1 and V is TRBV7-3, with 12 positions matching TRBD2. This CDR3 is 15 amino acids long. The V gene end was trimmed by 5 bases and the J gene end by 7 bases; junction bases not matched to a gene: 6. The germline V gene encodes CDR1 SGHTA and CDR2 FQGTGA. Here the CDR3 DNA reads TGTGCCAGCAGCCACGGACTAGCGGGATTTAATGAGCAGTTCTTC. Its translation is CASSHGLAGFNEQFF.

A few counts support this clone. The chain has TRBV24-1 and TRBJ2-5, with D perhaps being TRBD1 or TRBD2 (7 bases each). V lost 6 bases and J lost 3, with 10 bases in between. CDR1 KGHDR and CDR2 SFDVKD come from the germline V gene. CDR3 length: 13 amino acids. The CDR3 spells CATSQGGKETQYF. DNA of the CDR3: TGTGCCACCAGTCAGGGGGGGAAAGAGACCCAGTACTTC.

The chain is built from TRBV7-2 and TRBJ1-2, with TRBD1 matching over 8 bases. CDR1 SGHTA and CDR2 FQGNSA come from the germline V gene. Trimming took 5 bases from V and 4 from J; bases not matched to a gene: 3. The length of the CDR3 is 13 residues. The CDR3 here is CASSPGTGYGYTF. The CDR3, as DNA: TGTGCCAGCAGCCCGGGGACAGGCTATGGCTACACCTTC.

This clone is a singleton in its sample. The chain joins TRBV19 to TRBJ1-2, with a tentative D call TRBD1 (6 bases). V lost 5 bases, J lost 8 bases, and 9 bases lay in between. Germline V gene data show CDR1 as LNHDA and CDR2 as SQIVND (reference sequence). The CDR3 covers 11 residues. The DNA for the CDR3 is TGTGCCAGTAGTGTTGGACAGGGCTACACCTTC. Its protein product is CASSVGQGYTF.

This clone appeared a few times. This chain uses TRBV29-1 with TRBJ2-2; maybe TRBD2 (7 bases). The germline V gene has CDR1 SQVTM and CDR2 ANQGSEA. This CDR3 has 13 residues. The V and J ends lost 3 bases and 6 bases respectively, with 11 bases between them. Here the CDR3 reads CSVEGRGPGELFF. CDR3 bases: TGCAGCGTTGAGGGGCGGGGGCCCGGGGAGCTGTTTTTT.

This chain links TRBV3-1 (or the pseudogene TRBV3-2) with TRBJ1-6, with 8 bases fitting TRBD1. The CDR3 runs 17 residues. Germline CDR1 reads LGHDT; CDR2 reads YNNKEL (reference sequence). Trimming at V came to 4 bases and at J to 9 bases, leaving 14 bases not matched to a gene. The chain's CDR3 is CASSPQSPGTGGSPLHF. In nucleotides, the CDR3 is TGTGCCAGCAGCCCTCAATCCCCGGGGACAGGTGGTTCACCCCTCCACTTT.

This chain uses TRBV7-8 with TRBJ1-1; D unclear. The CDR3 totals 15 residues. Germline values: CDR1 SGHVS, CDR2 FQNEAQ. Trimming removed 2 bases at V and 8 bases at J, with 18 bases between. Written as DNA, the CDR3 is TGTGCCAGCAGCTTAACACAACCCATCGCGGCAGAAGCTTTCTTT. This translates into CASSLTQPIAAEAFF.